A selection of T cell receptor beta chains follows, all from one sample in a study of OX40 agonist ivuxolimab in advanced cancers. TCRdb's copy holds only in-frame clones and misses some; the assay was immunoSEQ multiplex PCR. The sample lists tens of thousands of clones; around 93% were seen once. The source was CD4+ or CD8+ T cells sorted from blood, collected in a trial of the OX40 agonist ivuxolimab. Source of these receptors: an adult with an advanced solid tumor such as melanoma, head and neck, liver or kidney cancer. The conserved cysteine and the conserved F or W are not part of the CDR3 here.

TRBV18	TRBJ2-3	ASSPGQGGDTQY
TRBV28	TRBJ1-5	ASSSQKNQPQH
TRBV19	TRBJ1-3	ASKGALGTDSGNTIY
TRBV19	TRBJ1-5	ASKEGQSNQPQH
TRBV7-9	TRBJ1-1	ASSSAPGQGNTEAF
TRBV6-5	TRBJ1-5	ASSPRQGDQPQH
TRBV7-9	TRBJ2-6	ASSPQGFASGANVLT
TRBV6-5	TRBJ1-3	ASTEGTSGNTIY
TRBV2	TRBJ1-4	ASSATGSGEKLF
TRBV7-6	TRBJ2-2	ASSSDGLQSWAQSYTGELF
TRBV6-5	TRBJ1-5	ASRTGLGQPQH
TRBV28	TRBJ1-4	ASSRTGTTANEKLF
TRBV7-9	TRBJ2-7	ASSQLGGSYEQY
TRBV9	TRBJ1-6	ASSVGGQSYNSPLH
TRBV5-1	TRBJ2-7	ASSLEGQGPLEQY
TRBV30	TRBJ1-3	ASHRADGNTIY
TRBV18	TRBJ2-2	ASSPPTGATGELF
TRBV10-3	TRBJ1-1	AISESGLGNTEAF
TRBV29-1	TRBJ2-1	SVQQGFSYNEQF
TRBV28	TRBJ1-5	ASRSDSTSNQPQH
TRBV30	TRBJ1-5	AWGGQGGGQPQH
TRBV19	TRBJ2-5	ASRDRVFQETQY
TRBV2	TRBJ2-5	ASMEGYETQY
TRBV9	TRBJ2-1	ASSVGGSVNEQF
TRBV5-1	TRBJ2-3	ASSPGPMGTDTQY
TRBV7-3	TRBJ2-1	ASSLTQGGSYNEQF
TRBV25-1	TRBJ2-7	ASSESTASPYEQY
TRBV4-3	TRBJ1-2	ASSQDGTVGIYGYT
TRBV9	TRBJ1-3	ASSAQVYSGNTIY
TRBV7-2	TRBJ2-1	ASSPKRTGLAYNEQF
TRBV5-1	TRBJ2-1	ASSLGGLDEQF
TRBV10-2	TRBJ2-5	ASRGLAGEETQY
TRBV19	TRBJ2-5	ASSNLGSAGETQY
TRBV7-3	TRBJ2-3	ASSLGVSTDTQY
TRBV28	TRBJ2-4	ASRTLQGAGAKNIQY
TRBV9	TRBJ2-1	ASSYQPAVSYNEQF
TRBV18	TRBJ2-4	ASSPEINIQY
TRBV7-9	TRBJ1-2	ASSLSGFGGYT
TRBV5-1	TRBJ1-3	ASSSRTGTDTIY
TRBV27	TRBJ2-2	ASSNRDRGNTGELF
TRBV6-5	TRBJ2-3	ASSYGLTQSDTQY
TRBV10-1	TRBJ2-1	ASSEETSAVYNEQF
TRBV9	TRBJ1-2	ASSVQGLSYGYT
TRBV4-2	TRBJ2-3	ASSQERGGGVVDTQY
TRBV11-3	TRBJ2-1	ASSLNFVASEQF
TRBV28	TRBJ2-5	ASSSPRTDRGLGETQY
TRBV7-9	TRBJ1-2	ASSPGDRGPSGYT
TRBV7-2	TRBJ2-2	ASSDNRVRELF
TRBV18	TRBJ2-1	ASSPVTGLNNEQF
TRBV7-9	TRBJ1-5	ASSLQQVEEPQH
TRBV7-9	TRBJ1-1	ASSPSTGEAF
TRBV28	TRBJ2-7	ASSLIGQGAYEQY
TRBV5-6	TRBJ1-1	ASSSSGFEAF
TRBV5-4	TRBJ2-7	ASSAGQTRNYEQY
TRBV5-1	TRBJ2-1	ASKSQGTSGLEGGTVGSYNEQF
TRBV7-6	TRBJ2-7	ASSPQGSAYEQY
TRBV18	TRBJ2-5	ASSQSASTVETQY
TRBV18	TRBJ2-1	ASSPGGVSLSCF
TRBV5-4	TRBJ2-5	ASSPKTSGGPQETQY
TRBV28	TRBJ1-5	ASSFTPTGHQPQH